The 8 T cell receptor beta chains reported below all come from one sample, sequenced in a study of Ad26.COV2.S vaccination and SARS-CoV-2 variants. Using immunoSEQ multiplex PCR, the repertoire was profiled, and TCRdb retains in-frame clones only, with some absent. The repertoire holds roughly 250,000 clones, with around 88% as singletons. Treatment described: roughly 18 received Ad26.COV2.S at low or high dose, single or two shots; 5 received placebo; per-sample allocation not given. On day 63 after the first injection, vaccine and placebo recipients gave samples. The specimen was peripheral blood, collected in a trial of Ad26.COV2.S vaccine versus placebo. All receptors come from a person aged 18-60 years who received the Ad26.COV2.S COVID-19 vaccine or a placebo.

The CDR3 DNA reads as TGTGCCAGCAGCTTCACGGCAGGGGGCGACTATGGCTACACCTTC. Protein sequence: CASSFTAGGDYGYTF. The rearrangement links TRBV7-2 to TRBJ1-2, with 8 bases lining up with TRBD1. This CDR3 is 15 amino acids long. Germline CDR1 reads SGHTA; CDR2 reads FQGNSA. The ends lost 3 bases at V and 3 bases at J; junction bases unmatched: 6. Full variable domain (missing parts from reference TRBV7-2 and TRBJ1-2): GAGVSQSPSNKVTEKGKDVELRCDPISGHTALYWYRQSLGQGLEFLIYFQGNSAPDKSGLPSDRFSAERTGGSVSTLTIQRTQQEDSAVYLCASSFTAGGDYGYTFGSGTRLTVV.

The rearrangement uses TRBV27 and TRBJ2-7, with a weak D call TRBD1 (7 bases). Trimming cost V 3 bases and J 3 bases, with 18 bases left between them. The germline V gene has CDR1 MNHEY and CDR2 SMNVEV (reference sequence). The length of the CDR3 is 16 residues. This chain's CDR3 is CASSFIASGGLYEQYV. The CDR3 DNA sequence: TGTGCCAGCAGTTTTATTGCGTCAGGGGGGCTCTACGAGCAGTACGTC.

The rearrangement joins TRBV5-4 to TRBJ2-3; TRBD2 might be the D (6 bases). Between the trimmed V and J ends, which lost 2 bases and 2 bases, there was a span of 15 bases. Germline loops: CDR1 SGHNT, CDR2 YYREEE (reference sequence). The CDR3 has 16 residues. The CDR3, as DNA: TGTGCCAGCAGCTTAATTGGGGGGACCTTCACAGATACGCAGTATTTT. This gives the protein CASSLIGGTFTDTQYF.

This chain uses TRBV6-2 or TRBV6-3 with TRBJ1-6; a possible D gene is TRBD1 (6 bases). V shed 4 bases and J shed 7 bases, with 17 bases lying between them. CDR1 MNHEY and CDR2 SVGEGT come from the germline V gene. The CDR3 sequence is 16 residues long. The CDR3 DNA reads TGTGCCAGCAGTTTCACCATCGACAGGAGGAATTCACCCCTCCACTTT. Its translation: CASSFTIDRRNSPLHF.

The gene calls are TRBV7-2 and TRBJ2-1, with TRBD2 matching over 9 bases. After removal of 6 bases from V and 4 bases from J, the junction contained 7 bases not matched to a gene. The germline V gene has CDR1 SGHTA and CDR2 FQGNSA. This CDR3 region has 15 residues. In DNA, the CDR3 is TGTGCCAGCAGTTTTAGCGGGAGCGGTTACAATGAGCAGTTCTTC. It translates to CASSFSGSGYNEQFF.

This clone was seen once. The chain has TRBV5-1 and TRBJ2-1, with 10 bases matching TRBD2. The CDR3 length is 16 residues. After removal of 3 bases from V and 6 bases from J, the junction contained 9 bases not matched to a gene. Germline-derived CDR1 and CDR2 are SGHRS and YFSETQ. CDR3 amino acids: CASSSGKSGGANEQFF. CDR3 nucleotides: TGCGCCAGCAGCTCCGGAAAGAGCGGGGGGGCCAATGAGCAGTTCTTC.

A single count supports this clone. V usage is TRBV19 and J usage is TRBJ1-1; no reliable D call. The length of the CDR3 is 14 residues. Germline CDR1 is LNHDA and CDR2 is SQIVND (reference sequence). V was trimmed by 1 base and J by 0 bases, leaving 6 bases between them. CDR3 region: CASSIVSVNTEAFF. CDR3 in DNA: TGTGCCAGTAGTATAGTATCGGTGAACACTGAAGCTTTCTTT.

CDR3 sequence reads: CASSYNGVGQETQYF. The CDR3 bases are TGTGCCAGCAGTTACAATGGGGTAGGACAAGAGACCCAGTACTTC. The chain carries TRBV6-2 or TRBV6-3 and TRBJ2-5; D gene ambiguous. The CDR3 covers 15 residues. Germline V gene data show CDR1 as MNHEY and CDR2 as SVGEGT. V lost 2 bases, J lost 2 bases, and 12 bases lay in between.